Shown below are 25 T cell receptor beta chains from a single sample sequenced in a study of high-grade serous ovarian cancer treatment subgroups. TCRdb's table, derived via immunoSEQ multiplex PCR, lists solely in-frame clones and lacks some. This table holds about 3,500 clones, 70% to 75% found once. Tumor samples were obtained before definitive surgery or chemotherapy. Specimen: tumor tissue. All receptors come from a human donor with high-grade serous ovarian cancer.

The chain links TRBV10-2 to TRBJ2-7; no reliable D call. V lost 3 bases and J lost 5, with 2 bases in between. CDR1 is WSHSY, CDR2 SAAADI, per germline. The CDR3 loop spans 10 amino acids. This CDR3 reads CASSDDEQYF. The CDR3 DNA is TGCGCCAGCAGTGACGACGAGCAGTACTTC.

The chain is built from TRBV30 and TRBJ1-5; the D gene is possibly TRBD1 (5 bases). The V and J ends lost 2 bases and 7 bases respectively, with 21 bases between them. The CDR3 is made up of 16 amino acids. Germline V CDR1 and CDR2: GTSNPN, SVGIG (reference sequence). The CDR3 sequence is CAWSTYQTEVKQPQHF. In DNA, the CDR3 is TGTGCCTGGAGTACCTATCAGACAGAAGTAAAACAGCCCCAGCATTTT.

The chain is built from TRBV29-1 and TRBJ2-7; 8 positions agree with TRBD1. CDR1 and CDR2 (germline): SQVTM, ANQGSEA. The CDR3 loop spans 13 amino acids. Germline trimming cut 8 bases from V and 6 bases from J; bases unmatched to any gene: 12. For the CDR3, the DNA is TGCAGCCCTCCCGGACAGGGCCTGAGCGAGCAGTACTTC. The encoded protein is CSPPGQGLSEQYF.

Judged by abundance, this clone is hyperexpanded. The chain links TRBV7-8 to TRBJ2-7; 8 bases are a match to TRBD2. The V and J ends lost 4 bases and 3 bases, in that order; junction bases with no gene match: 5. The CDR3 loop spans 14 amino acids. Germline CDR1 is SGHVS and CDR2 is FQNEAQ. The CDR3 loop is CASSSPRGGYEQYF. CDR3 coding DNA: TGTGCCAGCAGCTCGCCACGGGGGGGCTACGAGCAGTACTTC.

The chain links TRBV28 to TRBJ1-2, with TRBD1 matching 11 bases. In germline, CDR1 is MDHEN, CDR2 SYDVKM. The CDR3 is 16 amino acids. The V segment lost 6 bases and the J segment 5 bases; nucleotides outside the gene matches: 11. The CDR3 spells CASRPRDRGLQYGYTF. CDR3 nucleotide sequence: TGTGCCAGCAGACCGCGGGACAGGGGGTTGCAATATGGCTACACCTTC.

J is TRBJ2-7 and V is TRBV6-1; D call uncertain. There are 12 residues in the CDR3. Germline lookup yields CDR1 MNHNS and CDR2 SASEGT. With 6 bases removed from V and 3 bases from J, the gap between germline ends came to 9 bases. The CDR3 loop reads CASRYGNYEQYF. CDR3 sequence (DNA): TGTGCCAGCAGGTACGGTAACTACGAGCAGTACTTC.

The chain carries TRBV30 and TRBJ1-1; 8 positions agree with TRBD1. The CDR3 loop spans 13 amino acids. Germline V CDR1 and CDR2: GTSNPN, SVGIG (reference sequence). V was clipped by 3 bases and J by 4 bases; unmatched bases: 4. CDR3 amino acids: CAWSPTGGTEAFF. CDR3 DNA: TGTGCCTGGAGCCCAACAGGGGGCACTGAAGCTTTCTTT.

This clone was seen a few times. The J gene is TRBJ1-2, the V gene TRBV28; D gene uncertain. Germline V CDR1 and CDR2: MDHEN, SYDVKM. The CDR3 covers 12 residues. Trimming shortened V by 4 bases and J by 7 bases, and 10 bases separated the two germline ends. The CDR3 bases are TGTGCCAGCAGTTCGGCAGCGGGTGGCTACACCTTC. As protein: CASSSAAGGYTF.

In regard to this clone: One junction end disagrees with the germline gene, perhaps due to a read error. The genes are TRBV7-8 and TRBJ2-7; 8 positions agree with TRBD1. The germline CDR1 and CDR2 sequences are SGHVS and FQNEAQ. This CDR3 has 15 amino acids. The CDR3 nucleotides read TGCGCCAGCAGCCAAGACAGGGGTCTATCCTACGAGCAGTACTTC. Encoded protein: CASSQDRGLSYEQYF.

By proportion, this clone is medium-sized. The chain employs TRBV9 and TRBJ2-7; D tentatively reads TRBD1 or TRBD2 (5 bases each). CDR1 and CDR2 (germline): SGDLS, YYNGEE. This CDR3 comprises 17 residues. V lost 4 bases to trimming and J lost 6 bases, with 26 bases between them. CDR3 sequence: CASSPPTTGTVGLEQYF. The CDR3 DNA is TGTGCCAGCAGCCCCCCGACTACCGGGACGGTGGGCCTCGAGCAGTACTTC. The full variable domain, its missing parts supplied by reference TRBV9 and TRBJ2-7, is DSGVTQTPKHLITATGQRVTLRCSPRSGDLSVYWYQQSLDQGLQFLIQYYNGEERAKGNILERFSAQQFPDLHSELNLSSLELGDSALYFCASSPPTTGTVGLEQYFGPGTRLTVT.

By proportion, this clone is large. V gene TRBV7-9 combines with J gene TRBJ1-6; D remains unclear. The ends were cut back, 2 bases at V and 10 bases at J, with 6 bases in the middle. Germline CDR1 and CDR2: SEHNR and FQNEAQ (reference sequence). This CDR3 is built from 12 residues. CDR3 in DNA: TGTGCCAGCAGCTTAATGAGCTCACCCCTCCACTTT. Translation gives CASSLMSSPLHF. The full variable domain, its missing parts supplied by reference TRBV7-9 and TRBJ1-6, is DTGVSQNPRHKITKRGQNVTFRCDPISEHNRLYWYRQTLGQGPEFLTYFQNEAQLEKSRLLSDRFSAERPKGSFSTLEIQRTEQGDSAMYLCASSLMSSPLHFGNGTRLTVT.

The chain combines TRBV11-3 with TRBJ2-5; 7 bases are a match to TRBD1. This CDR3 comprises 15 residues. Germline V gene data show CDR1 as SGHNT and CDR2 as YENEEA. The J segment lost 5 bases and the V segment lost 3 bases, leaving 9 bases of the junction unmatched. This CDR3 reads CASSFRTGGSETQYF. CDR3 DNA sequence: TGTGCCAGCAGCTTCAGGACAGGTGGGTCGGAGACCCAGTACTTC. Using reference TRBV11-3 and TRBJ2-5 for the parts outside the CDR3, the full variable domain is EAGVVQSPRYKIIEKKQPVAFWCNPISGHNTLYWYLQNLGQGPELLIRYENEEAVDDSQLPKDRFSAERLKGVDSTLKIQPAELGDSAVYLCASSFRTGGSETQYFGPGTRLLVL.

The chain carries TRBV7-9 and TRBJ2-1; possible D gene TRBD2, 5 bases. CDR3 length: 15 amino acids. V shed 1 base and J shed 0 bases, with 7 bases lying between them. Germline lookup yields CDR1 SEHNR and CDR2 FQNEAQ (reference sequence). CDR3 nucleotides: TGTGCCAGCAGCTTAGTAGCGAGCTCCTACAATGAGCAGTTCTTC. Translation gives CASSLVASSYNEQFF.

The chain combines TRBV19 with TRBJ2-2; D perhaps matches TRBD1 (6 bases). CDR1 and CDR2 (germline): LNHDA, SQIVND (reference sequence). Trimming stripped 5 bases from V and 3 bases from J, with 22 bases between. The CDR3 covers 18 residues. CDR3 residues: CASSPFTYPGDDTGELFF. The CDR3 coding sequence is TGTGCCAGTAGTCCTTTCACCTACCCAGGGGACGACACCGGGGAGCTGTTTTTT. The full variable domain, with the rest looked up from reference TRBV19 and TRBJ2-2, is DGGITQSPKYLFRKEGQNVTLSCEQNLNHDAMYWYRQDPGQGLRLIYYSQIVNDFQKGDIAEGYSVSREKKESFPLTVTSAQKNPTAFYLCASSPFTYPGDDTGELFFGEGSRLTVL.

Worth noting for this clone: The germline gene is not matched at one end of the junction; a read error may be the cause. The rearrangement joins TRBV5-4 to TRBJ1-2; no clear D. Per the germline V gene, CDR1 is SGHNT and CDR2 is YYREEE (reference sequence). The CDR3 extends over 13 amino acids. The chain's CDR3 is CASSQDRNYGYTF. The CDR3 DNA reads TGCGCCAGCAGCCAAGATCGGAACTATGGCTACACCTTC.

The V and J genes are TRBV29-1 and TRBJ1-4; TRBD1 aligns across 8 bases. CDR3 length: 15 amino acids. The germline gives CDR1 SQVTM, CDR2 ANQGSEA. Germline trimming cut 5 bases from V and 2 bases from J; bases unmatched to any gene: 7. The CDR3 DNA reads as TGCAGCGTTAAGACCGGGACAGGCACTAATGAAAAACTGTTTTTT. It is translated as CSVKTGTGTNEKLFF.

The gene calls are TRBV27 and TRBJ2-3; the D gene could be TRBD1 or TRBD2 (5 bases each). Trimming removed 5 bases at V and 3 bases at J, with 21 bases between. The CDR3 extends over 17 amino acids. CDR1 MNHEY and CDR2 SMNVEV come from the germline V gene (reference sequence). CDR3 loop: CASSPHWGPQGTDTQYF. The CDR3 DNA follows: TGTGCCAGCAGTCCTCACTGGGGACCCCAAGGGACAGATACGCAGTATTTT.

The sample holds a few counts of this clone. The J gene is TRBJ1-1, the V gene TRBV19; D call uncertain. Germline V gene lookup returns CDR1 LNHDA and CDR2 SQIVND (reference sequence). The V end lost 1 base, the J end lost 0 bases, and 6 bases lay between the germline ends. This CDR3 spans 14 amino acids. CDR3 sequence reads: CASSIAGLNTEAFF. The CDR3 DNA is TGTGCCAGTAGTATAGCCGGGCTGAACACTGAAGCTTTCTTT.

In its sample, this clone was seen a few times. The rearrangement joins TRBV14 to TRBJ2-1, with TRBD1 matching over 8 bases. V was pared by 2 bases and J by 2 bases, with 2 bases of the junction left unmatched. The CDR3 totals 15 residues. Germline CDR1 SGHDN, CDR2 FVKESK. This CDR3 reads CASSQRQGPYNEQFF. The CDR3 nucleotides are TGTGCCAGCAGCCAAAGACAGGGGCCCTACAATGAGCAGTTCTTC.

To note about this clone: A read error may produce the germline difference seen at one junction end. The chain couples TRBV7-3 to TRBJ1-3; 10 nucleotides line up with TRBD1. Germline assignment: CDR1 SGHTA and CDR2 FQGTGA. The CDR3 has 16 residues. The CDR3 nucleotides read TGCGCCAGCAGCCAATACCCGGGACAGGGGGGAAACACCATATATTTT. Its protein is CASSQYPGQGGNTIYF.

The genes are TRBV9 and TRBJ1-3; no firm D call. CDR3 length: 12 residues. The V and J ends lost 3 bases and 4 bases respectively, with 5 bases between them. Germline V gives CDR1 SGDLS, CDR2 YYNGEE. The CDR3 reads CASSATGNTIYF. CDR3 sequence (DNA): TGTGCCAGCAGCGCGACAGGAAACACCATATATTTT.

The chain is built from TRBV28 and TRBJ1-3, with D tentatively TRBD1 (5 bases). V gave up 3 bases and J gave up 0 bases, with 9 bases separating them. Germline V gives CDR1 MDHEN, CDR2 SYDVKM. The CDR3 has 15 residues. CDR3 DNA: TGTGCCAGCAGTTTGGCGACAGTCTCTGGAAACACCATATATTTT. Translation gives CASSLATVSGNTIYF.

This clone was counted only a few times. This sequence joins TRBV28 and TRBJ1-6; 8 bases fit TRBD1. The length of the CDR3 is 16 residues. J gave up 6 bases and V 4 bases, and 8 bases lay outside the gene matches. CDR1 and CDR2 from the germline V gene are MDHEN and SYDVKM. The CDR3 loop reads CASSSTGERGNSPLHF. The DNA of the CDR3 is TGTGCCAGCAGTTCGACAGGGGAGAGAGGTAATTCACCCCTCCACTTT. Full variable domain (outside the CDR3, taken from reference TRBV28 and TRBJ1-6): DVKVTQSSRYLVKRTGEKVFLECVQDMDHENMFWYRQDPGLGLRLIYFSYDVKMKEKGDIPEGYSVSREKKERFSLILESASTNQTSMYLCASSSTGERGNSPLHFGNGTRLTVT.

The chain combines TRBV4-1 with TRBJ2-7, with D possibly TRBD1 on 6 matching bases. The germline V gene encodes CDR1 MGHRA and CDR2 YSYEKL. V lost 0 bases and J lost 1, with 10 bases in between. The CDR3 extends over 15 amino acids. The CDR3 coding sequence is TGCGCCAGCAGCCAAGACAGGGGTCTATCCTACGAGCAGTACTTC. Its translation is CASSQDRGLSYEQYF.

This chain uses TRBV27 with TRBJ2-2; TRBD2 aligns across 7 bases. The CDR3 length is 15 residues. Looked up from germline, CDR1 is MNHEY and CDR2 is SMNVEV (reference sequence). The V and J ends lost 7 bases and 7 bases, in that order; junction bases with no gene match: 12. CDR3 DNA: TGTGCCAGCAACGCTCCCGCTAGCGGATACGGGGAGCTGTTTTTT. This gives the protein CASNAPASGYGELFF.